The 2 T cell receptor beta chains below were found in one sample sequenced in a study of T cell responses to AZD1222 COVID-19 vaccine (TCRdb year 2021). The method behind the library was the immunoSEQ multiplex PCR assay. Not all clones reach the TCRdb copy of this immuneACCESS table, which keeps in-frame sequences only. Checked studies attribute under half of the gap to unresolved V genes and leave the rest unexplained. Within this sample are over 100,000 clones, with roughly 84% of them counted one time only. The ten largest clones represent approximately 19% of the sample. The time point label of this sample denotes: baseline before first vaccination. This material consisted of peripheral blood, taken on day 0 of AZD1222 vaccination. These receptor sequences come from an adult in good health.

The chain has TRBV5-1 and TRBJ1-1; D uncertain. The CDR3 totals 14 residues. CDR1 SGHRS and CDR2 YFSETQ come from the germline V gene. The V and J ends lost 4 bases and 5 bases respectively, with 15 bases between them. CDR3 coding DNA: TGCGCCAGCAGCCTCACTGGGCGAGTGACTGAAGCTTTCTTT. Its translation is CASSLTGRVTEAFF.

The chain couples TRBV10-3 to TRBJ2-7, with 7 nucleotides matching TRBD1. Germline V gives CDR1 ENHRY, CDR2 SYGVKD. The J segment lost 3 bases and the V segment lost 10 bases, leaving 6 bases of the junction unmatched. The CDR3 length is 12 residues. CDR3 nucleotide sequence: TGTGCCACCCAGGGGGTCGACTACGAGCAGTACTTC. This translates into CATQGVDYEQYF.